This T cell receptor beta chain was sequenced in a study of blood T cell repertoires in COVID-19. Original methodology: Estimated nucleated cell counts came from reference gene primer amplification. Repertoires were generated with immunoSEQ multiplex PCR, while TCRdb's copy carries only in-frame clones and drops some. V and J calls and clone size are those listed in that table; D and trimming were worked out from the DNA. The sample carries 250,000 to 300,000 clones, approximately 86% recorded once. Germline assignment: CDR1 SGHTA and CDR2 FQGNSA. The CDR3 spans 16 residues. Trimming shortened V by 0 bases and J by 4 bases, and 15 bases separated the two germline ends.

The sample taken for sequencing was peripheral blood. This receptor was taken from a woman aged 45-60 years who had recovered from COVID-19. The chain links TRBV7-2 to TRBJ1-2, with D perhaps matching TRBD1 (5 bases). The CDR3 bases are TGTGCCAGCAGCTTAGCGAGAGAAGGGGTCGTCTATGGCTACACCTTC. Residues: CASSLAREGVVYGYTF.